Listed below are T cell receptor beta chains from one sample, sequenced in a study of T cell changes during pregnancy in multiple sclerosis. Sequenced by immunoSEQ multiplex PCR; TCRdb stores in-frame clones only, minus some. The data contain about 93,000 clones, about 91% of them singletons. Sequenced material: peripheral blood, taken before pregnancy. The receptors stem from a female donor with multiple sclerosis, enrolled in a pregnancy study. Each CDR3 is given with its conserved first and last residue. D genes are given only for firm matches. Size tells how often a clone was seen (once, few, many) or the class of an expanded clone, and some rows leave it out.

V gene	D gene	J gene	clone size	CDR3 protein	CDR3 DNA
TRBV9	.	TRBJ1-4	.	CASSVEGWEEKLFF	TGTGCCAGCAGCGTGGAGGGGTGGGAAGAAAAACTGTTTTTT
TRBV27	TRBD2	TRBJ2-7	once	CASSWLAGSYEQYF	TGTGCCAGCAGTTGGCTAGCGGGCTCCTACGAGCAGTACTTC
TRBV4-1	.	TRBJ1-2	.	CASSQVRAGLNGYTF	TGCGCCAGCAGCCAAGTCAGGGCAGGGCTAAACGGCTACACCTTC
TRBV5-1	TRBD2	TRBJ2-3	.	CASRPGLAGGDTQYF	TGCGCCAGCAGACCCGGACTAGCCGGAGGAGATACGCAGTATTTT
TRBV5-4	TRBD2	TRBJ2-7	.	CASSRVREGLNEQYF	TGTGCCAGCAGCCGGGTGCGGGAGGGCCTTAACGAGCAGTACTTC
TRBV6-6	.	TRBJ1-1	.	CASKGGANTEAFF	TGTGCCAGCAAAGGAGGGGCGAACACTGAAGCTTTCTTT
TRBV4-1	.	TRBJ1-5	.	CASSQEQGNQPQHF	TGCGCCAGCAGCCAAGAGCAGGGGAATCAGCCCCAGCATTTT
TRBV18	.	TRBJ2-1	.	CASSPPTTRVYNEQFF	TGTGCCAGCTCACCGCCAACTACGAGGGTCTACAATGAGCAGTTCTTC
TRBV5-4	TRBD2	TRBJ2-3	.	CASSLWTSGITDTQYF	TGTGCCAGCAGCTTGTGGACTAGCGGGATCACAGATACGCAGTATTTT
TRBV9	.	TRBJ1-2	few	CASSGRESGKNGYTF	TGTGCCAGCAGCGGTAGGGAGTCCGGGAAAAATGGCTACACCTTC
TRBV7-9	.	TRBJ2-4	.	CASSFQWAVAKNIQYF	TGTGCCAGCAGCTTTCAGTGGGCCGTAGCCAAAAACATTCAGTACTTC
TRBV5-4	TRBD1	TRBJ1-1	.	CASSFRTGEYAEAFF	TGTGCCAGCAGCTTTAGGACAGGGGAGTATGCTGAAGCTTTCTTT
TRBV5-1	.	TRBJ1-3	.	CASSLGVSGNTIYF	TGCGCCAGCAGCTTAGGGGTATCAGGAAACACCATATATTTT
TRBV5-1	.	TRBJ2-6	.	CASSLGGLLTGRGANVLTF	TGCGCCAGCAGCTTGGGGGGACTCCTGACGGGCCGTGGGGCCAACGTCCTGACTTTC
TRBV9	.	TRBJ1-6	.	CASSVWEGRGSPLHF	TGTGCCAGCAGCGTATGGGAGGGTCGGGGTTCACCCCTCCACTTT
TRBV18	.	TRBJ2-7	.	CASSPTPLYEQYF	TGTGCCAGCTCACCAACTCCCCTCTACGAGCAGTACTTC